These 11 T cell receptor beta chains share one sample of origin, sequenced in a study of long-term antiretroviral therapy in people with HIV (dated 2022 in TCRdb). Sequencing of the TRB variable region was done with the immunoSEQ hsTCRB v3.0 assay at survey level resolution. In its TCRdb copy, this immuneACCESS table keeps in-frame sequences only and misses some clones. Where compared with another copy, unresolved V genes explain less than half of these, and the others have no known cause. In all, the sample holds roughly 30,000 clones, and 70% to 90% of those were seen once. 4.5% to 6% of the sample comes from the top ten. The sequencing here drew on unsorted PBMCs, taken 0.8 years after starting antiretroviral therapy. These receptors came from a woman aged 25-40 years with HIV.

V usage is TRBV29-1 and J usage is TRBJ2-5; D may be TRBD1 or TRBD2 (6 bases each). CDR1 is SQVTM and CDR2 is ANQGSEA in the germline V gene. The CDR3 totals 12 residues. V was cut by 7 bases and J by 5 bases, with 14 bases left in between. CDR3 nucleotide sequence: TGCAGCGCCACGAGGGGGAGGGAGACCCAGTACTTC. Its protein is CSATRGRETQYF.

The gene calls are TRBV10-3 and TRBJ2-1; unclear D gene. The CDR3 extends over 12 amino acids. Trimming left V 5 bases short and J 8 bases short, with 10 bases between. Germline V gives CDR1 ENHRY, CDR2 SYGVKD. The CDR3 reads CAISIRGDEQFF. CDR3 coding DNA: TGTGCCATCAGTATCCGCGGCGATGAGCAGTTCTTC.

The CDR3 DNA sequence: TGTGCCAGCAGTACGCGATCCAGTGGGAACTATGGCTACACCTTC. Its translation: CASSTRSSGNYGYTF. The gene calls are TRBV25-1 and TRBJ1-2; D uncertain. The CDR3 has 15 amino acids. The germline V gene has CDR1 MGHDK and CDR2 SYGVNS. V lost 5 bases, J lost 2 bases, and 15 bases lay in between.

V and J are TRBV6-1 and TRBJ1-2; D may be TRBD1 (5 bases). Germline CDR1 is MNHNS and CDR2 is SASEGT. This CDR3 comprises 14 residues. Trimming stripped 3 bases from V and 4 bases from J, with 12 bases between. The CDR3 DNA reads as TGTGCCAGCAGTGATCTAACGGGACGCTATGGCTACACCTTC. Its translation: CASSDLTGRYGYTF.

The rearrangement links TRBV13 to TRBJ2-3; the D call may be TRBD1 or TRBD2 (5 bases each). Germline CDR1 is PRHDT and CDR2 is FYEKMQ (reference sequence). There are 18 residues in the CDR3. With 3 bases removed from V and 5 bases from J, the gap between germline ends came to 24 bases. The CDR3 DNA is TGTGCCAGCAGCTTGTTCCCCAGGGTCCAACGGGGAATAGATACGCAGTATTTT. Protein: CASSLFPRVQRGIDTQYF. Full variable domain (remainder filled in from reference TRBV13 and TRBJ2-3): AAGVIQSPRHLIKEKRETATLKCYPIPRHDTVYWYQQGPGQDPQFLISFYEKMQSDKGSIPDRFSAQQFSDYHSELNMSSLELGDSALYFCASSLFPRVQRGIDTQYFGPGTRLTVL.

V usage is TRBV30 and J usage is TRBJ1-6; TRBD1 matches at 7 bases. This CDR3 comprises 15 residues. Germline values: CDR1 GTSNPN, CDR2 SVGIG (reference sequence). V shed 2 bases, J shed 7 bases, and the junction held 8 bases outside the gene matches. This CDR3 reads CAWSRVGQTNSPLHF. CDR3 bases: TGTGCCTGGAGTCGGGTGGGACAGACAAATTCACCCCTCCACTTT.

The gene calls are TRBV6-5 and TRBJ1-1, with 7 bases identical to TRBD1. The V and J ends lost 4 bases and 4 bases, in that order; junction bases with no gene match: 9. CDR3 size: 15 residues. Germline V gene lookup returns CDR1 MNHEY and CDR2 SVGAGI. This chain's CDR3 is CASSSYGQVATEAFF. As DNA, the CDR3 is TGTGCCAGCAGTTCCTACGGACAGGTAGCCACTGAAGCTTTCTTT.

V and J are TRBV25-1 and TRBJ2-2; D is unclear. CDR3 size: 15 residues. Germline V gene lookup returns CDR1 MGHDK and CDR2 SYGVNS. With 0 bases removed from V and 1 base from J, the gap between germline ends came to 6 bases. CDR3 nucleotides: TGTGCCAGCAGTGAATATACGGTGAACACCGGGGAGCTGTTTTTT. Translation: CASSEYTVNTGELFF.

The chain recombines TRBV25-1 with TRBJ1-1, with D perhaps matching TRBD1 (5 bases). Germline-derived CDR1 and CDR2 are MGHDK and SYGVNS. The CDR3 has 15 amino acids. V was shortened by 5 bases and J by 5 bases, with 18 bases between the two germline ends. The CDR3 loop is CASSPQVGDWTEAFF. In nucleotides, the CDR3 is TGTGCCAGCAGTCCCCAGGTGGGGGATTGGACTGAAGCTTTCTTT.

V is TRBV4-1 and J is TRBJ2-2; no clear D gene. Looked up from germline, CDR1 is MGHRA and CDR2 is YSYEKL. Between the trimmed V and J ends, which lost 4 bases and 1 base, there was a span of 7 bases. This CDR3 spans 14 amino acids. CDR3 DNA sequence: TGCGCCAGCAGCCTACCATTGAACACCGGGGAGCTGTTTTTT. The encoded protein is CASSLPLNTGELFF.

This chain links TRBV5-6 with TRBJ1-2; the D is unclear. The germline V gene has CDR1 SGHDT and CDR2 YYEEEE. Trimming shortened V by 4 bases and J by 3 bases, and 13 bases separated the two germline ends. This CDR3 comprises 14 residues. The CDR3 sequence is CASSPLGNHYGYTF. The CDR3 nucleotides are TGTGCCAGCAGCCCGCTGGGGAACCACTATGGCTACACCTTC.